A single sample is the source of the 22 T cell receptor beta chains below, sequenced in a study of low-dose radiotherapy and immunotherapy resistance in tumors. Alpha and beta chains were covered, as first-strand cDNA relied on TRAV- and TRBV-specific primers. The authors amplified TCRs for 20 to 25 PCR cycles with a constant-region primer and a V-primer adapter. TCRdb independently ran MiXCR on the reads; one entry per CDR3 protein. The table has 13,000 to 15,000 distinct CDR3 sequences, around 75% seen once. All receptors come from a human donor with advanced metastatic prostate, ovarian, gallbladder or colorectal cancer (not recorded which). This table probably holds off-target reads from a library built for another chain.

This clonotype appeared a single time. V gene TRBV12-3 or TRBV12-4 combines with J gene TRBJ1-5; perhaps TRBD1 as D (5 bases). The CDR3 consists of 16 residues. V was pared by 6 bases and J by 4 bases, with 19 bases between. The CDR3 loop reads CASREVGGVGNQPQHF. CDR3 DNA: TGTGCCAGCAGGGAGGTGGGAGGGGTCGGAAATCAGCCCCAGCATTTT.

The chain has TRBV10-3 and TRBJ2-1, with 9 bases matching TRBD2. The CDR3 loop spans 14 amino acids. Germline trimming cut 3 bases from V and 5 bases from J; bases unmatched to any gene: 2. CDR1 is ENHRY and CDR2 is SYGVKD in the germline V gene. The CDR3 sequence: CAISELAGNNEQFF. DNA of the CDR3: TGTGCCATCAGTGAACTAGCGGGTAACAATGAGCAGTTCTTC.

The chain combines TRBV12-3 or TRBV12-4 with TRBJ2-7; D is perhaps TRBD1 (5 bases). Deletions cut 1 base from V and 6 bases from J, with 10 bases between. The CDR3 is 13 residues long. CDR3 nucleotides: TGTGCCAGCAGTTTAGAGGCAGGGCTCGAGCAGTACTTC. Translating gives CASSLEAGLEQYF.

The chain combines TRBV4-2 with TRBJ1-1; no definite D call. Trimming took 0 bases from V and 2 from J, leaving 10 bases between them. The germline V gene encodes CDR1 LGHNA and CDR2 YNFKEQ. The CDR3 length is 15 residues. The CDR3 sequence is CASSQDISENTEAFF. CDR3 nucleotides: TGTGCCAGCAGCCAAGATATCTCGGAAAACACTGAAGCTTTCTTT.

The chain uses TRBV7-2 and TRBJ2-1, with no clear D. The CDR3 consists of 12 residues. The germline V gene encodes CDR1 SGHTA and CDR2 FQGNSA. The V gene lost 3 bases and the J gene lost 8 bases, with 8 bases spanning the gap. The CDR3 region has the DNA TGTGCCAGCAGCTTTAGTATCCATGAGCAGTTCTTC. Translated, it gives CASSFSIHEQFF.

Worth noting for this clonotype: One junction end disagrees with the germline gene, perhaps due to a read error. This chain connects TRBV7-2 to TRBJ1-1, with 8 positions matching TRBD1. The CDR3 covers 14 residues. Germline CDR1 SGHTA, CDR2 FQGNSA. In nucleotides, the CDR3 is TGTGCCAGCAGCTTCACCTATGTGGGACAGGCTATCATCTTT. It translates to CASSFTYVGQAIIF. The variable domain in full, with the rest retrieved from reference TRBV7-2 and TRBJ1-1, is GAGVSQSPSNKVTEKGKDVELRCDPISGHTALYWYRQSLGQGLEFLIYFQGNSAPDKSGLPSDRFSAERTGGSVSTLTIQRTQQEDSAVYLCASSFTYVGQAIIFGQGTRLTVV.

This clonotype was observed a few times. The chain carries TRBV6-1 and TRBJ1-2; D remains unclear. The CDR3 length is 13 residues. The germline CDR1 and CDR2 sequences are MNHNS and SASEGT. V lost 5 bases and J lost 10, with 17 bases in between. CDR3 residues: CASSQHGNADYTF. CDR3 DNA: TGTGCCAGCAGTCAGCATGGGAACGCAGACTACACCTTC.

This clonotype appeared a few times. The chain uses TRBV7-2 and TRBJ2-1, with D possibly matching TRBD1 (6 bases). The CDR3 runs 17 residues. The V end was cut by 2 bases, the J end by 2 bases, with 16 bases between. From germline, CDR1 is SGHTA and CDR2 FQGNSA. The DNA of the CDR3 is TGTGCCAGCAGCTTAAGGGCCACAGGGTTAACCTACAATGAGCAGTTCTTC. Translating it yields CASSLRATGLTYNEQFF.

This clonotype was observed a handful of times. The chain couples TRBV5-5 to TRBJ1-2; 7 bases are a match to TRBD1. The ends lost 0 bases at V and 4 bases at J; junction bases unmatched: 6. Germline V gives CDR1 SGHKS, CDR2 YYEKEE (reference sequence). The CDR3 loop spans 15 amino acids. The CDR3 loop reads CASSLATGDVYGYTF. CDR3 bases: TGTGCCAGCAGCTTGGCTACAGGGGACGTCTATGGCTACACCTTC.

This clonotype occurred a few times. The chain combines TRBV5-6 with TRBJ2-2, with D unresolved. V was pared by 1 base and J by 4 bases, with 8 bases between. The CDR3 runs to 14 residues. Germline CDR1 and CDR2: SGHDT and YYEEEE. CDR3 region: CASSLYLATGELFF. CDR3 coding DNA: TGTGCCAGCAGCTTGTATCTGGCCACCGGGGAGCTGTTTTTT.

The sample holds a few counts of this clonotype. This chain connects TRBV4-3 to TRBJ2-3; 7 bases are shared with TRBD1. V was clipped by 0 bases and J by 1 base; unmatched bases: 1. Germline-derived CDR1 and CDR2 are LGHNA and YSLEER. This CDR3 is 15 amino acids long. The CDR3 nucleotides are TGCGCCAGCAGCCAAGAGACAGGGCGCACAGATACGCAGTATTTT. As protein: CASSQETGRTDTQYF.

This clonotype has more than one count but fewer than ten. CDR3 region: CASSDLDGSTDTQYF. CDR3 nucleotides: TGTGCCAGCAGTGATCTGGACGGTAGCACAGATACGCAGTATTTT. The chain links TRBV2 to TRBJ2-3; D unclear. Trimming shortened V by 3 bases and J by 0 bases, and 10 bases separated the two germline ends. This CDR3 spans 15 amino acids. CDR1 is SNHLY and CDR2 is FYNNEI in the germline V gene.

The chain joins TRBV14 to TRBJ2-6; no clear D. This CDR3 has 16 amino acids. Trimming took 3 bases from V and 3 from J, leaving 12 bases between them. The germline V gene encodes CDR1 SGHDN and CDR2 FVKESK. CDR3 sequence: CASSQVFRRGANVLTF. The CDR3 DNA follows: TGTGCCAGCAGCCAGGTCTTCCGTCGTGGGGCCAACGTCCTGACTTTC.

This clonotype was counted between two and nine times. The chain has TRBV11-2 and TRBJ2-7; D is possibly TRBD1 or TRBD2 (6 bases each). The CDR3 runs 13 residues. Germline loops: CDR1 SGHAT, CDR2 FQNNGV. Trimming shortened V by 1 base and J by 7 bases, and 11 bases separated the two germline ends. In nucleotides, the CDR3 is TGTGCCAGCAGCTTAGCGGGGGCGGGAGAGCAGTACTTC. Protein sequence: CASSLAGAGEQYF.

DNA of the CDR3: TGTGCCAGCAGCCCACGACGGGACCTTGCGGATACGCAGTATTTT. It yields the protein CASSPRRDLADTQYF. The chain combines TRBV3-1 with TRBJ2-3, with D perhaps TRBD1 or TRBD2 (5 bases each). The V gene's germline CDR1 is LGHDT and CDR2 YNNKEL (reference sequence). The CDR3 has 15 amino acids. The germline V and J ends were trimmed by 4 bases and 6 bases, with 17 bases remaining between them.

J is TRBJ2-5 and V is TRBV7-9; 8 nucleotides agree with TRBD1. The CDR3 runs to 16 residues. The trim removed 5 bases at V and 5 bases at J, leaving 13 bases unmatched. Germline CDR1 and CDR2: SEHNR and FQNEAQ (reference sequence). This CDR3 is CASSITHTGGRETQYF. The CDR3 nucleotides read TGTGCCAGCAGCATAACTCACACAGGGGGTCGGGAGACCCAGTACTTC.

V and J are TRBV14 and TRBJ2-2; TRBD1 aligns across 7 bases. Looked up from germline, CDR1 is SGHDN and CDR2 is FVKESK. After removal of 2 bases from V and 5 bases from J, the junction contained 2 bases not matched to a gene. The CDR3 is 14 amino acids. This CDR3 is CASSQNRGTGELFF. The DNA for the CDR3 is TGTGCCAGCAGCCAAAACAGGGGAACCGGGGAGCTGTTTTTT.

CDR3 coding DNA: TGTGCCAGCAGTTTTCTGGATGAGCAGTTCTTC. This codes for CASSFLDEQFF. The chain couples TRBV12-3 or TRBV12-4 to TRBJ2-1; no clear D gene. This CDR3 is 11 amino acids long. Trimming shortened V by 3 bases and J by 8 bases, and 5 bases separated the two germline ends.

V usage is TRBV19 and J usage is TRBJ1-2; maybe TRBD1 (6 bases). Germline values: CDR1 LNHDA, CDR2 SQIVND (reference sequence). This CDR3 comprises 15 residues. Trimming shortened V by 1 base and J by 6 bases, and 15 bases separated the two germline ends. The CDR3 DNA reads as TGTGCCAGTAGTATAGGAGGACAGACCGGCGATGGCTACACCTTC. It specifies CASSIGGQTGDGYTF.

This clonotype was observed once. The chain joins TRBV2 to TRBJ2-6; D is ambiguous. Trimming removed 9 bases at V and 0 bases at J, with 9 bases between. The CDR3 totals 14 residues. Germline CDR1 reads SNHLY; CDR2 reads FYNNEI. The CDR3 coding sequence is TGTGCCAGAGACTCGAACTCTGGGGCCAACGTCCTGACTTTC. Translated: CARDSNSGANVLTF.

Only one count was recorded for this clonotype. J is TRBJ2-2 and V is TRBV11-2; 7 nucleotides line up with TRBD1. In germline, CDR1 is SGHAT, CDR2 FQNNGV. V was pared by 0 bases and J by 4 bases, with 2 bases of the junction left unmatched. The CDR3 is 15 amino acids. Here the CDR3 DNA reads TGTGCCAGCAGCTTAGAGGGACAGAGCACCGGGGAGCTGTTTTTT. Encoded protein: CASSLEGQSTGELFF. Full variable domain (outside the CDR3, taken from reference TRBV11-2 and TRBJ2-2): EAGVAQSPRYKIIEKRQSVAFWCNPISGHATLYWYQQILGQGPKLLIQFQNNGVVDDSQLPKDRFSAERLKGVDSTLKIQPAKLEDSAVYLCASSLEGQSTGELFFGEGSRLTVL.

This clonotype was picked up a small number of times. The J gene is TRBJ1-1, the V gene TRBV13; D remains ambiguous. Trimming took 1 base from V and 11 from J, leaving 11 bases between them. Germline CDR1 and CDR2: PRHDT and FYEKMQ (reference sequence). CDR3 length: 12 amino acids. The CDR3 loop reads CASSLAAGPAFF. Written as DNA, the CDR3 is TGTGCCAGCAGCTTAGCTGCCGGGCCCGCTTTCTTT.